This T cell receptor (beta chain) is from a study of OX40 agonist ivuxolimab in advanced cancers. Study details: As their treatment, patients were administered ivuxolimab, an agonistic anti-OX40 (CD134) antibody. Under the entry rules, prior anti-PD-1, anti-PD-L1 or anti-CTLA-4 therapy was allowed, and around 40% had some. Cancers in dose escalation were hepatocellular, melanoma, renal cell and head and neck.

Peripheral blood came from all dose cohorts at three timepoints. The protocol was immunoSEQ multiplex PCR, while the TCRdb copy is restricted to in-frame clones and leaves out a portion. Among 70,000 or so clones listed, 70% to 90% were seen once. CDR3 length: 14 amino acids. Trimming pared 5 bases from V and 4 bases from J, leaving 14 bases between. Per germline, CDR1 SEHNR and CDR2 FQNEAQ (reference sequence). This TCR derives from an adult with an advanced solid tumor such as melanoma, head and neck, liver or kidney cancer. The rearrangement joins TRBV7-9 to TRBJ2-5; D might be TRBD2 (6 bases). This sample comprised CD4+ or CD8+ T cells sorted from blood, obtained in a trial of the OX40 agonist ivuxolimab. The CDR3 coding sequence is TGTGCCAGCAGCACTTGGGACTGGAGAGAGACCCAGTACTTC. Protein sequence: CASSTWDWRETQYF.